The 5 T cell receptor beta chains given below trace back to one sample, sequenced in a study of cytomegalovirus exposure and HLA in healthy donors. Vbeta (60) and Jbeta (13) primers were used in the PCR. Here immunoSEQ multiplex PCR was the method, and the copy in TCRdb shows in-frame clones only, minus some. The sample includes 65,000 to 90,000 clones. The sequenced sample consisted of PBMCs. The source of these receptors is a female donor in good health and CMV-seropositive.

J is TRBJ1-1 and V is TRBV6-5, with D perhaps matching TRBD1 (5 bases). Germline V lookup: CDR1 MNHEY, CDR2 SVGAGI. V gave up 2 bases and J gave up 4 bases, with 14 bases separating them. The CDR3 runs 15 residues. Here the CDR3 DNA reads TGTGCCAGCAGTTACGAGGCAGGGCAGAGCACTGAAGCTTTCTTT. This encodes CASSYEAGQSTEAFF.

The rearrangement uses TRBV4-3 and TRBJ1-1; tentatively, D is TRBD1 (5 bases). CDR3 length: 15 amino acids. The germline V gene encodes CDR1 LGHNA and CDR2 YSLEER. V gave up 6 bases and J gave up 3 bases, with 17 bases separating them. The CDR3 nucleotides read TGCGCCAGCAGGGGGCAGGTCGTTGGATACACTGAAGCTTTCTTT. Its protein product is CASRGQVVGYTEAFF.

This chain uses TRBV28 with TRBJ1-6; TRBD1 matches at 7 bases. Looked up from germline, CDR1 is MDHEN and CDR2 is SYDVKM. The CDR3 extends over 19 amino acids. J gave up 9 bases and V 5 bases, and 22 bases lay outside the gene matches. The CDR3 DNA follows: TGTGCCAGCAGTGCACCGGGACAGTGGGGAGCCTTTACTAGTTCACCCCTCCACTTT. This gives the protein CASSAPGQWGAFTSSPLHF.

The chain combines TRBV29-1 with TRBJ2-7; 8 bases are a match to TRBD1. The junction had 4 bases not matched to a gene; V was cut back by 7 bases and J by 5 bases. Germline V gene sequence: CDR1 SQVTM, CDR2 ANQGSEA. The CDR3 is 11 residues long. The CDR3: CSATGVDEQYF. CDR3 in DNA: TGCAGCGCGACAGGGGTCGACGAGCAGTACTTC.

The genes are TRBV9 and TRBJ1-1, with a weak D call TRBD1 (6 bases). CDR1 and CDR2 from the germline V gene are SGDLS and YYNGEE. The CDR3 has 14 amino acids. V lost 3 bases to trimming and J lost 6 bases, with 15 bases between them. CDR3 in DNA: TGTGCCAGCAGCGATCCGACAGGCTCACCTGAAGCTTTCTTT. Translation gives CASSDPTGSPEAFF.